This record covers a single T cell receptor beta chain. The source of the sample is a study of blood T cell repertoires in COVID-19. At the level of the study: Italy, Spain and the United States were the sources of the convalescent and acute COVID-19 samples.

During active infection, Seattle patients enrolled and were then monitored through disease. The V gene's germline CDR1 is WNHNN and CDR2 SYGVQD (reference sequence). J lost 7 bases, V lost 0 bases, and 5 bases had no gene match. The CDR3 extends over 14 amino acids. Authors' analysis steps: The authors estimated nucleated cell counts from reference gene primer amplification. The repertoire was sequenced with immunoSEQ multiplex PCR; TCRdb's copy has only in-frame clones and lacks some. Clone size and the V and J calls come from that table; the DNA yielded D and trimming. The table has 200,000 to 250,000 clones, 85% to 95% seen once; the top ten hold about 0.8%.

The specimen was peripheral blood. This TCR derives from a man between 25 and 39 years old with COVID-19, enrolled during active disease. This chain links TRBV10-1 with TRBJ2-5, with 7 bases fitting TRBD2. The CDR3 DNA reads TGCGCCAGCAGTGAGTCGAGGCGCGGGGGGACCCAGTACTTC. This gives the protein CASSESRRGGTQYF.